What follows are 5 T cell receptor beta chains derived from one specimen sequenced in a study of lymphopenia after photon versus proton radiotherapy. The data were produced by immunoSEQ multiplex PCR, yet TCRdb's version contains in-frame clones alone and is incomplete. The repertoire holds around 55,000 clones, with roughly 83% as singletons. The sequenced sample was peripheral blood, obtained from a patient treated with proton-based radiotherapy. These receptors all stem from a man aged 60 to 69 with pancreatic cancer.

This chain uses TRBV7-3 with TRBJ2-1, with 9 bases matching TRBD2. CDR1 and CDR2 (germline): SGHTA, FQGTGA. The CDR3 has 15 residues. Trimming took 5 bases from V and 5 from J; bases not matched to a gene: 7. CDR3 sequence reads: CASSPGTSLNNEQFF. The CDR3 DNA sequence: TGTGCCAGCAGCCCCGGGACTAGCTTGAACAATGAGCAGTTCTTC. The variable domain in full, completed from reference TRBV7-3 and TRBJ2-1, reads GAGVSQTPSNKVTEKGKYVELRCDPISGHTALYWYRQSLGQGPEFLIYFQGTGAADDSGLPNDRFFAVRPEGSVSTLKIQRTERGDSAVYLCASSPGTSLNNEQFFGPGTRLTVL.

This clone turned up a few times. This chain uses TRBV27 with TRBJ1-4; 9 bases are shared with TRBD1. The CDR3 contains 11 residues. With V trimmed by 8 bases and J by 10 bases, 2 bases remained unmatched. Germline loops: CDR1 MNHEY, CDR2 SMNVEV (reference sequence). The CDR3: CASSTGGKLFF. The CDR3 DNA is TGTGCCAGCTCGACAGGGGGAAAACTGTTTTTT.

This chain joins TRBV5-6 and TRBJ2-3; 9 bases match TRBD1. J was trimmed by 1 base and V by 4 bases; bases with no gene match: 4. Germline CDR1 and CDR2: SGHDT and YYEEEE. The CDR3 is made up of 15 amino acids. CDR3 protein: CASSPGQGGTDTQYF. In nucleotides, the CDR3 is TGTGCCAGCAGCCCGGGACAGGGAGGCACAGATACGCAGTATTTT.

The V gene is TRBV18, the J gene TRBJ1-2; unclear D gene. The V gene lost 3 bases and the J gene lost 3 bases, with 14 bases spanning the gap. The CDR3 has 15 residues. The germline gives CDR1 KGHSH, CDR2 LQKENI. CDR3 sequence reads: CASSPAVPEDYGYTF. CDR3 in DNA: TGTGCCAGCTCACCGGCCGTGCCTGAGGACTATGGCTACACCTTC.

The V call is TRBV28, the J call TRBJ2-6; no clear D gene. The CDR3 totals 15 residues. Trimming pared 5 bases from V and 4 bases from J, leaving 12 bases between. CDR1 is MDHEN, CDR2 SYDVKM, per germline. The CDR3: CASSPPERGANVLTF. The CDR3 DNA reads TGTGCCAGCAGTCCCCCCGAGCGCGGGGCCAACGTCCTGACTTTC.